This T cell receptor (beta chain) came from a study of T cell responses to AZD1222 COVID-19 vaccine. Whole-study results and caveats: Females outnumbered males among donors, who were mostly white British; clonal diversity was possibly underestimated. The CD4 TCRs associated with vaccination extended across spike and predominated at 160-218 and 743-854. Repertoires were obtained only post-peak T cell response. Reportedly, nearly half the spike-specific TCRs target unmutated variant regions.

Germline assignment: CDR1 MNHEY and CDR2 SVGAGI. The CDR3 has 13 residues. Trimming took 3 bases from V and 0 from J, leaving 3 bases between them. With regard to this clone: Antigen: not known.

TCRdb keeps only in-frame clones here, not all; method: immunoSEQ multiplex PCR. This table has 150,000 to 200,000 clones, 90% appearing once. The source is an adult in good health. This sequence joins TRBV6-5 and TRBJ2-1; unclear D gene. Sequencing used peripheral blood, obtained on day 0 of AZD1222 vaccination. CDR3 in DNA: TGTGCCAGCAGTTATAACTCCTACAATGAGCAGTTCTTC. Translating it yields CASSYNSYNEQFF.